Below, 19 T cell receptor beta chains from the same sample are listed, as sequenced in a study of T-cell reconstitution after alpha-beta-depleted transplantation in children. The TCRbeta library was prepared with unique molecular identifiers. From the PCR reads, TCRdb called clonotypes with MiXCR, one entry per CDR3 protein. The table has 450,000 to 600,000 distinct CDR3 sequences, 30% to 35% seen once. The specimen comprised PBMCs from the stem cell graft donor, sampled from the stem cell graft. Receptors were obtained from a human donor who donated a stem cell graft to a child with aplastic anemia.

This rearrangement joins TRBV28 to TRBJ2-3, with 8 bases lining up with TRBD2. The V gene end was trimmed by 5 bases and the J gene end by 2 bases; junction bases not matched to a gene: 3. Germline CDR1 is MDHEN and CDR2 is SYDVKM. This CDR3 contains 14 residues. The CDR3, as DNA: TGTGCCAGCAGTAGCGGGAGTCCCACAGATACGCAGTATTTT. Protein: CASSSGSPTDTQYF.

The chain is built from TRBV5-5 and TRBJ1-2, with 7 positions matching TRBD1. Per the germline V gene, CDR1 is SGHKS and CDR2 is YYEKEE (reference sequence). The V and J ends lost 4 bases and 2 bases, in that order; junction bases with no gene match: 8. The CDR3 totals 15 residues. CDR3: CASSPGTAVNYGYTF. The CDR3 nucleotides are TGTGCCAGCAGCCCAGGGACAGCAGTAAACTATGGCTACACCTTC.

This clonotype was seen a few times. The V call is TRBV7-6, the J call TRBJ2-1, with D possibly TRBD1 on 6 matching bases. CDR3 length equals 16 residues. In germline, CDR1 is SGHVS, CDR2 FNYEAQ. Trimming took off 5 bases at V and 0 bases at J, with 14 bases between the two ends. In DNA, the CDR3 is TGTGCCAGCAGCCCCCTTGTGGACAGCTCCTACAATGAGCAGTTCTTC. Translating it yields CASSPLVDSSYNEQFF.

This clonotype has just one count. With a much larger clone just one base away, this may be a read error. The CDR3 reads CNVDGGALAGNTIYF. The CDR3 DNA reads as TGCAACGTTGATGGGGGGGCCCTGGCTGGAAACACCATATATTTT. V and J are TRBV29-1 and TRBJ1-3; possibly TRBD1 for D (6 bases). This CDR3 region has 15 residues. CDR1 is SQVTM, CDR2 ANQGSEA, per germline.

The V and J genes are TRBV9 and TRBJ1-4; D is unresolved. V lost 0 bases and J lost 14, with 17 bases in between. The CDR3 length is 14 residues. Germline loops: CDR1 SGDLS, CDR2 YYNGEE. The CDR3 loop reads CASSVGSGSPDLFF. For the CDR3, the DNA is TGTGCCAGCAGCGTAGGGTCGGGATCACCCGACCTGTTTTTT.

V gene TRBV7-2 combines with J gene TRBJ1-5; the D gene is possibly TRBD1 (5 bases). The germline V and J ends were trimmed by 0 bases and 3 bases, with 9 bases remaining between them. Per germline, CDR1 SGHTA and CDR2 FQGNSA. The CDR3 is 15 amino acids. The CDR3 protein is CASSLAGVLNQPQHF. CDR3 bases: TGTGCCAGCAGCTTAGCAGGGGTTCTCAATCAGCCCCAGCATTTT.

The CDR3 region has the DNA TGTGCCAGCAGTCCCTACCAAGGGTGGGATGAGCAGTTCTTC. This gives the protein CASSPYQGWDEQFF. The V and J genes are TRBV27 and TRBJ2-1, with no clear D. Trimming removed 5 bases from V and 8 bases from J, with 16 bases in between. The CDR3 totals 14 residues. Germline CDR1 is MNHEY and CDR2 is SMNVEV (reference sequence).

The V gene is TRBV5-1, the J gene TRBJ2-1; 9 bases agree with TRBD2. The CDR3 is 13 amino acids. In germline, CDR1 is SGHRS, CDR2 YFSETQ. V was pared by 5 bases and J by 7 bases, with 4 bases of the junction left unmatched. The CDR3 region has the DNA TGCGCCAGCAGTAGCGGGAGCGCAAATGAGCAGTTCTTC. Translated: CASSSGSANEQFF.

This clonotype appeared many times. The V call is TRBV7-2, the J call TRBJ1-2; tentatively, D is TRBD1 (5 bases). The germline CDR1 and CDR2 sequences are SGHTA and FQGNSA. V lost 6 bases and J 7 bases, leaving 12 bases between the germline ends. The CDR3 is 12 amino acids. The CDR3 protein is CASSLRAAGYTF. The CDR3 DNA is TGTGCCAGCAGTCTCAGGGCAGCTGGCTACACCTTC.

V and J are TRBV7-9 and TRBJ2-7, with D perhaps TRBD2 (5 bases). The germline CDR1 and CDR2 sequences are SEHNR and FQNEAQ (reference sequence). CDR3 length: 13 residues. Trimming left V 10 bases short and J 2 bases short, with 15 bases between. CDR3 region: CATQGPGTYEQYV. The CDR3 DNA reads TGTGCCACCCAAGGTCCGGGAACCTACGAGCAGTACGTC.

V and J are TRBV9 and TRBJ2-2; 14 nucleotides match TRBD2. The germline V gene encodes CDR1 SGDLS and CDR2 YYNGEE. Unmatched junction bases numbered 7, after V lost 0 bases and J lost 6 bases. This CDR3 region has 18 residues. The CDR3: CASSVVPQTSGRAGELFF. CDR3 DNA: TGTGCCAGCAGCGTAGTTCCCCAGACTAGCGGGAGGGCCGGGGAGCTGTTTTTT.

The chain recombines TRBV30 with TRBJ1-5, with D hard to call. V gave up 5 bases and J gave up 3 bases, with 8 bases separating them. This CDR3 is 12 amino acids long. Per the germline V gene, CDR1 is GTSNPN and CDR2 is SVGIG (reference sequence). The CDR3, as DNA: TGTGCCTGGGGACGGGTCAATCAGCCCCAGCATTTT. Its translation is CAWGRVNQPQHF.

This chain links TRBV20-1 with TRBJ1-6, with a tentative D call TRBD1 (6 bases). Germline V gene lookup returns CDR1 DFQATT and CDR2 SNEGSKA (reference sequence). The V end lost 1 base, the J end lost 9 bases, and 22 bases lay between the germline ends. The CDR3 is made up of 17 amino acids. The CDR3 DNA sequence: TGCAGTGCTAGAGCACAAAAGACAGGACCCCAGGGTTCACCCCTCCACTTT. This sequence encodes CSARAQKTGPQGSPLHF.

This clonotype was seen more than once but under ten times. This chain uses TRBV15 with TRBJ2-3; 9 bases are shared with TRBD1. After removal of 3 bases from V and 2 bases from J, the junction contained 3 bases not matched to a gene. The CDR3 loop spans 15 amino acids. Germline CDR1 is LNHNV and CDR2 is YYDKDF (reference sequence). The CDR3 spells CATSSGTGYTDTQYF. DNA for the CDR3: TGTGCCACCAGCAGCGGGACAGGGTACACAGATACGCAGTATTTT.

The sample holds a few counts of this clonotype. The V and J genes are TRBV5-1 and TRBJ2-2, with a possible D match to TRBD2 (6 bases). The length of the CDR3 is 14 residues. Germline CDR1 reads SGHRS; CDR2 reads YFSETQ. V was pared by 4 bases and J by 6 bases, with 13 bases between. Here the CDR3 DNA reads TGCGCCAGCAGCCCCCCTAGCGAAGCCGGGGAGCTGTTTTTT. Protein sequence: CASSPPSEAGELFF.

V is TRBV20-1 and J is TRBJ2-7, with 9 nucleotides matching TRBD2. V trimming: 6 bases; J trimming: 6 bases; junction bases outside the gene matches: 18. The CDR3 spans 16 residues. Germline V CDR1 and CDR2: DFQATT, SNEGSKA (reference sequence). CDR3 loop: CSARPLGLASLSEQYF. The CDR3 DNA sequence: TGCAGTGCCAGACCTTTGGGACTAGCCTCCCTTAGCGAGCAGTACTTC.

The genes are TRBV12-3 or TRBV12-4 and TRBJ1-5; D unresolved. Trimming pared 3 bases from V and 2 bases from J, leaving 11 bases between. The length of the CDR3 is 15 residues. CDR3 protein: CASSFEPRGNQPQHF. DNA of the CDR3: TGTGCCAGCAGTTTCGAGCCGAGGGGCAATCAGCCCCAGCATTTT.

The CDR3 region is CSARGTADTQYF. The CDR3, as DNA: TGCAGTGCTAGAGGCACCGCAGATACGCAGTATTTT. The rearrangement uses TRBV20-1 and TRBJ2-3; no definite D call. Germline lookup yields CDR1 DFQATT and CDR2 SNEGSKA (reference sequence). The V gene lost 1 base and the J gene lost 4 bases, with 6 bases spanning the gap. The CDR3 consists of 12 residues.

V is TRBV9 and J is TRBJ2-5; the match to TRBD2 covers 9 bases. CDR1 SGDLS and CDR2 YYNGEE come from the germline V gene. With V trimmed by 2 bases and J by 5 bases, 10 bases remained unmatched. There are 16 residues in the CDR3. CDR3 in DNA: TGTGCCAGCAGCGTTGGTAGCGGGAGTTGGGCGGAGACCCAGTACTTC. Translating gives CASSVGSGSWAETQYF. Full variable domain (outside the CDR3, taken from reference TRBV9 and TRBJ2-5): DSGVTQTPKHLITATGQRVTLRCSPRSGDLSVYWYQQSLDQGLQFLIQYYNGEERAKGNILERFSAQQFPDLHSELNLSSLELGDSALYFCASSVGSGSWAETQYFGPGTRLLVL.